The 30 T cell receptor beta chains in this list originate from one sample, sequenced in a study of cytotoxic CD8 clonotypes in ibrutinib-treated CLL. Profiled with immunoSEQ multiplex PCR; TCRdb holds only in-frame clones, not every one. The top ten hold around 30% of the sample, which has around 97,000 clones, 70% to 85% seen once. The sequenced sample was PBMCs, obtained after 12 months of ibrutinib treatment. The source is a human donor with chronic lymphocytic leukemia.

The rearrangement links TRBV7-3 to TRBJ1-5; maybe TRBD1 (5 bases). V gave up 4 bases and J gave up 4 bases, with 14 bases separating them. The germline CDR1 and CDR2 sequences are SGHTA and FQGTGA. The CDR3 sequence is 15 residues long. The CDR3 bases are TGTGCCAGCAGCTCTGATTATGGGGGTAATCAGCCCCAGCATTTT. This sequence encodes CASSSDYGGNQPQHF.

This chain links TRBV5-6 with TRBJ1-2, with D uncertain. Germline CDR1 SGHDT, CDR2 YYEEEE. V was pared by 0 bases and J by 1 base, with 10 bases between. The CDR3 extends over 15 amino acids. The CDR3 region is CASSLDGRINYGYTF. The CDR3 coding sequence is TGTGCCAGCAGCTTGGACGGACGTATTAACTATGGCTACACCTTC.

Written as DNA, the CDR3 is TGTGCCAGCAGTTATATCCAATCCACCAGGGAGGATGACGATGAGCAGTTCTTC. This gives the protein CASSYIQSTREDDDEQFF. The V and J genes are TRBV6-7 and TRBJ2-1; weak D call: TRBD2 (6 bases). TRBV6-7 qualifies as an ORF whose function is uncertain. Trimming took 3 bases from V and 8 from J, leaving 26 bases between them. The CDR3 has 18 residues.

This clone was recorded a few times. The chain uses TRBV2 and TRBJ1-6; D gene ambiguous. Trimming stripped 6 bases from V and 14 bases from J, with 8 bases between. Germline loops: CDR1 SNHLY, CDR2 FYNNEI. The length of the CDR3 is 10 residues. The CDR3 sequence is CASSYGTLHF. In nucleotides, the CDR3 is TGTGCCAGCAGCTACGGGACCCTCCACTTT.

The V call is TRBV6-1, the J call TRBJ1-4; D gene unclear. The germline gives CDR1 MNHNS, CDR2 SASEGT. The V end was cut by 6 bases, the J end by 1 base, with 12 bases between. The CDR3 length is 15 residues. This CDR3 reads CASSAEQLTNEKLFF. For the CDR3, the DNA is TGTGCCAGCAGCGCCGAACAGTTAACTAATGAAAAACTGTTTTTT.

The chain has TRBV7-9 and TRBJ2-7; 9 nucleotides line up with TRBD1. Germline CDR1 reads SEHNR; CDR2 reads FQNEAQ (reference sequence). The CDR3 is made up of 15 amino acids. With 4 bases clipped from V and 1 base from J, the junction kept 5 bases outside the gene matches. This CDR3 reads CASSSDRGWSYEQYF. The CDR3 nucleotides read TGTGCCAGCAGCTCCGACAGGGGGTGGTCCTACGAGCAGTACTTC.

V usage is TRBV7-2 and J usage is TRBJ2-1, with TRBD1 matching over 7 bases. J lost 8 bases, V lost 5 bases, and 6 bases had no gene match. The CDR3 extends over 13 amino acids. CDR1 is SGHTA, CDR2 FQGNSA, per germline. In nucleotides, the CDR3 is TGTGCCAGCAGCCCAGACAGGGCTCATGAGCAGTTCTTC. Residues: CASSPDRAHEQFF.

To note about this clone: The sample contains more than one DNA sequence encoding this CDR3. The V gene is TRBV5-5, the J gene TRBJ1-1, with D perhaps matching TRBD1 (5 bases). There are 14 residues in the CDR3. Trimming pared 4 bases from V and 1 base from J, leaving 11 bases between. Germline values: CDR1 SGHKS, CDR2 YYEKEE (reference sequence). CDR3 residues: CASSPGTSNTEAFF. The DNA of the CDR3 is TGTGCCAGCAGCCCCGGGACCTCGAACACTGAAGCTTTCTTT.

The chain recombines TRBV19 with TRBJ1-2; maybe TRBD1 (5 bases). Germline V gives CDR1 LNHDA, CDR2 SQIVND (reference sequence). The CDR3 is 15 residues long. V was shortened by 7 bases and J by 7 bases, with 22 bases between the two germline ends. The CDR3 region has the DNA TGTGCCAGTACTTCTCTCCTAGGGGATGCGGGTGGCTACACCTTC. Encoded protein: CASTSLLGDAGGYTF.

CDR3 bases: TGTGCCACCAGCAGAGATGGAGGATACTCCTACGAGCAGTACTTC. Protein: CATSRDGGYSYEQYF. The chain recombines TRBV15 with TRBJ2-7; D perhaps matches TRBD2 (5 bases). This CDR3 is 15 amino acids long. From germline, CDR1 is LNHNV and CDR2 YYDKDF (reference sequence). Trimming removed 0 bases from V and 0 bases from J, with 9 bases in between.

The chain uses TRBV29-1 and TRBJ2-1; D not certain. Trimming removed 4 bases at V and 0 bases at J, with 4 bases between. The CDR3 runs to 12 residues. Germline V CDR1 and CDR2: SQVTM, ANQGSEA. Written as DNA, the CDR3 is TGCAGCGTTGCTGGCTCCTACAATGAGCAGTTCTTC. Its translation is CSVAGSYNEQFF.

The chain combines TRBV18 with TRBJ2-5, with 11 bases fitting TRBD2. Germline V gene data show CDR1 as KGHSH and CDR2 as LQKENI. J lost 6 bases, V lost 3 bases, and 9 bases had no gene match. This CDR3 has 16 amino acids. CDR3: CASSPLLAGDAKTQYF. The CDR3 nucleotides are TGTGCCAGCTCACCGCTACTAGCGGGGGATGCGAAGACCCAGTACTTC.

The rearrangement uses TRBV28 and TRBJ1-5; a weak D match, TRBD1 (5 bases). V shed 6 bases and J shed 7 bases, with 13 bases lying between them. CDR3 length: 13 amino acids. Germline loops: CDR1 MDHEN, CDR2 SYDVKM. DNA of the CDR3: TGTGCCAGCAGACGGGACTCCTACCAGCCCCAGCATTTT. Translated, it gives CASRRDSYQPQHF. The full variable domain, in which reference TRBV28 and TRBJ1-5 provide the parts outside the CDR3, is DVKVTQSSRYLVKRTGEKVFLECVQDMDHENMFWYRQDPGLGLRLIYFSYDVKMKEKGDIPEGYSVSREKKERFSLILESASTNQTSMYLCASRRDSYQPQHFGDGTRLSIL.

This sequence joins TRBV28 and TRBJ2-5; D call uncertain. This CDR3 has 12 amino acids. Germline loops: CDR1 MDHEN, CDR2 SYDVKM. The V end lost 6 bases, the J end lost 1 base, and 6 bases lay between the germline ends. CDR3 in DNA: TGTGCCAGCAGCCCTCTCCAAGAGACCCAGTACTTC. Translated, it gives CASSPLQETQYF. Full variable domain (remainder filled in from reference TRBV28 and TRBJ2-5): DVKVTQSSRYLVKRTGEKVFLECVQDMDHENMFWYRQDPGLGLRLIYFSYDVKMKEKGDIPEGYSVSREKKERFSLILESASTNQTSMYLCASSPLQETQYFGPGTRLLVL.

The chain has TRBV2 and TRBJ2-3; 7 bases agree with TRBD1. The CDR3 loop spans 14 amino acids. The junction had 5 bases not matched to a gene; V was cut back by 6 bases and J by 2 bases. Germline CDR1 is SNHLY and CDR2 is FYNNEI. CDR3 loop: CASRQGPPTDTQYF. CDR3 DNA sequence: TGTGCCAGCAGACAGGGGCCCCCCACAGATACGCAGTATTTT.

The CDR3 sequence: CASSLRGAGTEAFF. The CDR3, as DNA: TGTGCCAGCAGCCTAAGGGGGGCTGGCACTGAAGCTTTCTTT. The gene calls are TRBV5-6 and TRBJ1-1, with TRBD1 as a possible D gene (6 bases). The germline V and J ends were trimmed by 4 bases and 4 bases, with 14 bases remaining between them. This CDR3 has 14 amino acids. From germline, CDR1 is SGHDT and CDR2 YYEEEE.

V and J are TRBV6-5 and TRBJ2-7; 9 bases fit TRBD1. The CDR3 covers 15 residues. Trimming removed 0 bases from V and 4 bases from J; junction bases left unmatched: 4. CDR1 MNHEY and CDR2 SVGAGI come from the germline V gene. The CDR3 DNA is TGTGCCAGCAGTTACTCGCAACAGGGGGCATACGAGCAGTACTTC. Translation: CASSYSQQGAYEQYF.

The V gene is TRBV21-1, the J gene TRBJ1-4; the DNA was not compared with TRBD1, the D call given in the table. TRBV21-1 is an annotated pseudogene. The CDR3 sequence is 15 residues long. The CDR3: CASSITGPCKEKLFF. In DNA, the CDR3 is TGTGCCAGCAGCATAACAGGGCCGTGTAAAGAAAAACTGTTTTTT.

This clone occurred a few times. The genes are TRBV28 and TRBJ1-1; D is ambiguous. Germline V gives CDR1 MDHEN, CDR2 SYDVKM. Trimming cost V 2 bases and J 4 bases, with 11 bases left between them. The length of the CDR3 is 14 residues. CDR3 in amino acids: CASSLVLGATEAFF. The CDR3 bases are TGTGCCAGCAGTTTAGTTCTAGGAGCCACTGAAGCTTTCTTT.

The rearrangement joins TRBV6-5 to TRBJ2-5; 7 nucleotides line up with TRBD2. The ends lost 2 bases at V and 5 bases at J; junction bases unmatched: 5. Looked up from germline, CDR1 is MNHEY and CDR2 is SVGAGI. CDR3 length equals 14 residues. CDR3 in amino acids: CASSYRTRQETQYF. The CDR3 coding sequence is TGTGCCAGCAGTTACAGGACTAGACAGGAGACCCAGTACTTC.

This clone was counted once. At the DNA level, this CDR3 is encoded by other sequences in the same sample as well. The chain links TRBV6-1 to TRBJ2-2; D unclear. The CDR3 consists of 15 residues. CDR1 and CDR2 (germline): MNHNS, SASEGT. V lost 11 bases and J 1 base, leaving 17 bases between the germline ends. The CDR3 bases are TGTGCCTCCCGTGATGGCGGCTTGAACACCGGGGAGCTGTTTTTT. It is translated as CASRDGGLNTGELFF.

This chain uses TRBV7-8 with TRBJ1-1; D is undetermined. CDR1 is SGHVS and CDR2 is FQNEAQ in the germline V gene. CDR3 size: 13 residues. The ends were cut back, 5 bases at V and 0 bases at J, with 7 bases in the middle. The CDR3 DNA is TGTGCCAGCAGCCGTGGGTTGAACACTGAAGCTTTCTTT. Encoded protein: CASSRGLNTEAFF.

This chain links TRBV18 with TRBJ1-3; possible D gene TRBD1, 5 bases. CDR1 is KGHSH and CDR2 is LQKENI in the germline V gene. Trimming stripped 2 bases from V and 0 bases from J, with 8 bases between. The CDR3 loop spans 15 amino acids. This chain's CDR3 is CASSPADISGNTIYF. The DNA for the CDR3 is TGTGCCAGCTCACCAGCGGACATCTCTGGAAACACCATATATTTT. The full variable domain, with the rest looked up from reference TRBV18 and TRBJ1-3, is NAGVMQNPRHLVRRRGQEARLRCSPMKGHSHVYWYRQLPEEGLKFMVYLQKENIIDESGMPKERFSAEFPKEGPSILRIQQVVRGDSAAYFCASSPADISGNTIYFGEGSWLTVV.

The CDR3: CASRLAGGAYEQYF. In nucleotides, the CDR3 is TGTGCCAGCAGGTTAGCGGGGGGGGCCTACGAGCAGTACTTC. The chain couples TRBV6-1 to TRBJ2-7; 11 bases agree with TRBD2. Per germline, CDR1 MNHNS and CDR2 SASEGT. This CDR3 contains 14 residues. The trim removed 6 bases at V and 2 bases at J, leaving 3 bases unmatched.

J is TRBJ2-7 and V is TRBV18; D is undetermined. V was trimmed by 1 base and J by 7 bases, leaving 17 bases between them. In germline, CDR1 is KGHSH, CDR2 LQKENI. The CDR3 spans 15 residues. The CDR3 loop reads CASSPLGGDSGEQYF. For the CDR3, the DNA is TGTGCCAGCTCACCACTCGGCGGAGACTCCGGGGAGCAGTACTTC.

The chain has TRBV14 and TRBJ1-1; perhaps TRBD1 as D (5 bases). The CDR3 spans 12 residues. CDR1 is SGHDN and CDR2 is FVKESK in the germline V gene. V shed 5 bases and J shed 7 bases, with 11 bases lying between them. This CDR3 is CASSTLGDEAFF. CDR3 bases: TGTGCCAGCAGCACCCTAGGGGATGAAGCTTTCTTT.

The chain joins TRBV5-4 to TRBJ2-5; 9 bases agree with TRBD1. V lost 3 bases to trimming and J lost 7 bases; unmatched junction nucleotides: 7. Germline V gene data show CDR1 as SGHNT and CDR2 as YYREEE (reference sequence). CDR3 length equals 14 residues. The chain's CDR3 is CASSWGDREGTQYF. CDR3 DNA: TGTGCCAGCAGCTGGGGGGACAGGGAAGGGACCCAGTACTTC.

The gene calls are TRBV4-2 and TRBJ2-1; 7 positions match TRBD1. After removal of 4 bases from V and 5 bases from J, the junction contained 5 bases not matched to a gene. Germline assignment: CDR1 LGHNA and CDR2 YNFKEQ. This CDR3 is 14 amino acids long. CDR3 in amino acids: CASSPGDSNNEQFF. CDR3 in DNA: TGTGCCAGCAGCCCAGGGGACAGCAACAATGAGCAGTTCTTC.

The chain has TRBV5-4 and TRBJ2-2; D is uncertain. V was trimmed by 2 bases and J by 2 bases, leaving 10 bases between them. CDR1 and CDR2 from the germline V gene are SGHNT and YYREEE (reference sequence). CDR3 size: 15 residues. The CDR3 protein is CASSFSRPNTGELFF. The CDR3 bases are TGTGCCAGCAGCTTCAGTCGTCCAAACACCGGGGAGCTGTTTTTT.

The CDR3 loop is CASSFSRGAYF. The DNA for the CDR3 is TGTGCCAGCAGTTTTTCACGAGGTGCGTACTTC. This chain joins TRBV6-1 and TRBJ2-7; the D is unclear. There are 11 residues in the CDR3. Between the trimmed V and J ends, which lost 5 bases and 12 bases, there was a span of 14 bases. Germline assignment: CDR1 MNHNS and CDR2 SASEGT.